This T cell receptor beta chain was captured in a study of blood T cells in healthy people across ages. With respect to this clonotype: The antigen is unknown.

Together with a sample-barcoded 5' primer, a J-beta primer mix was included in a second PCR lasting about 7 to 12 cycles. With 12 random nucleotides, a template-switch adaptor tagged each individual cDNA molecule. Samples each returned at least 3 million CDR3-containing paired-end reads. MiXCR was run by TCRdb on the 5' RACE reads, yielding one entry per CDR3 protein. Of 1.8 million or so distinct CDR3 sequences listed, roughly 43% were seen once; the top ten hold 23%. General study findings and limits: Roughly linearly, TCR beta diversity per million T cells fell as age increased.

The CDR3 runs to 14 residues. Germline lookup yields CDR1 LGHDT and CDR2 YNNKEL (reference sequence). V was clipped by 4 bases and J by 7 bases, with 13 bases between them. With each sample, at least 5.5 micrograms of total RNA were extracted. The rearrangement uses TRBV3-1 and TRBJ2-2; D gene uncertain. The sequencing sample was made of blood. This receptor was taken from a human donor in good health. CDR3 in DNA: TGTGCCAGCAGCCCCATCCGAACAGTCGGGGAGCTGTTTTTT. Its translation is CASSPIRTVGELFF.